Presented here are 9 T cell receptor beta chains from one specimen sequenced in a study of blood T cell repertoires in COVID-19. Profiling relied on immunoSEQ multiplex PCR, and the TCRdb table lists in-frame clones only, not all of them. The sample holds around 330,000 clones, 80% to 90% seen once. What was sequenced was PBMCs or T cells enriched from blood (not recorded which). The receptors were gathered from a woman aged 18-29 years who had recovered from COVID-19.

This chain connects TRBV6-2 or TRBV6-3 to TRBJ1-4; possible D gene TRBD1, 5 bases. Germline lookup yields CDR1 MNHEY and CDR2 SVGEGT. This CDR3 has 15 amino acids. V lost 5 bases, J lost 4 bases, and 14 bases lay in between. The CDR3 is CASSGSGTSNEKLFF. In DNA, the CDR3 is TGTGCCAGCAGTGGATCCGGGACTAGTAATGAAAAACTGTTTTTT.

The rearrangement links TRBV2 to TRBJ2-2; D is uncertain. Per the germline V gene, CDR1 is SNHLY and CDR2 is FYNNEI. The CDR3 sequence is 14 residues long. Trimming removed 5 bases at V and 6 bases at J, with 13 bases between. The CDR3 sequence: CASSPFNSPGELFF. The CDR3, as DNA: TGTGCCAGCAGTCCTTTTAATAGTCCCGGGGAGCTGTTTTTT.

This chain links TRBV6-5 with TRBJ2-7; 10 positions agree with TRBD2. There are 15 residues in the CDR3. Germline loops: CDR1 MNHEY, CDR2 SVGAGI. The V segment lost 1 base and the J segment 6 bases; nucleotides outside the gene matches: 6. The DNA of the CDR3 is TGTGCCAGCAGTTACTTAACCAGCGGGGGGGCCGAGCAGTACTTC. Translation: CASSYLTSGGAEQYF.

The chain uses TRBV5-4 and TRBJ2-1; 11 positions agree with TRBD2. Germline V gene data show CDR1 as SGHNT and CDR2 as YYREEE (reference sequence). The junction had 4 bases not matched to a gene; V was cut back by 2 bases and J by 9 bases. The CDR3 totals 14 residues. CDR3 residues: CASSFTSGGREQFF. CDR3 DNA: TGTGCCAGCAGCTTTACTAGCGGGGGACGTGAGCAGTTCTTC.

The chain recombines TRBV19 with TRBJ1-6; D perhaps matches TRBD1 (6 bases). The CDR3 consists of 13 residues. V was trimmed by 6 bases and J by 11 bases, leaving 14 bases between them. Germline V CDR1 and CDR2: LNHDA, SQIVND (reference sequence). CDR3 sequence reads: CASSPQQGTPLHF. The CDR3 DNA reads TGTGCCAGTAGCCCCCAACAGGGAACACCCCTCCACTTT.

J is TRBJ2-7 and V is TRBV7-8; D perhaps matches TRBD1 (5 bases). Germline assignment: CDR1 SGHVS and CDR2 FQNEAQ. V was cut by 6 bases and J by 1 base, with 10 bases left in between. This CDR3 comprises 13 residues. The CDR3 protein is CASRAGLSYEQYF. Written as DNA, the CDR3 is TGTGCCAGCAGGGCAGGGTTATCCTACGAGCAGTACTTC.

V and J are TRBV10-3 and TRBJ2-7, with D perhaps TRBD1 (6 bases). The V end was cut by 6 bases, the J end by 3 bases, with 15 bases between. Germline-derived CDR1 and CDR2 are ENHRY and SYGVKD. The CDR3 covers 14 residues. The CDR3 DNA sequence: TGTGCCATCAGCCACACCCAACAGGGCTACGAGCAGTACTTC. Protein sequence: CAISHTQQGYEQYF.

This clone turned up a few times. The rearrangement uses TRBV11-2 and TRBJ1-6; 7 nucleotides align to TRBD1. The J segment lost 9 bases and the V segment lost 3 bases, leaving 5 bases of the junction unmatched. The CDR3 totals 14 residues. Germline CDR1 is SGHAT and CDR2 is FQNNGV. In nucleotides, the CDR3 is TGTGCCAGCAGCTTGACAGGGAGTCCTTCACCCCTCCACTTT. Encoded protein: CASSLTGSPSPLHF.

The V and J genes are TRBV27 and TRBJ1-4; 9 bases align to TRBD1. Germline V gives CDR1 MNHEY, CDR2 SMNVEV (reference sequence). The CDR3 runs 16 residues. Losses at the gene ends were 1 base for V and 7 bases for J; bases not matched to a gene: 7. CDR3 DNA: TGTGCCAGCAGTTTATTAGGAGGGGGACAGGGTGAAAAACTGTTTTTT. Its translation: CASSLLGGGQGEKLFF.